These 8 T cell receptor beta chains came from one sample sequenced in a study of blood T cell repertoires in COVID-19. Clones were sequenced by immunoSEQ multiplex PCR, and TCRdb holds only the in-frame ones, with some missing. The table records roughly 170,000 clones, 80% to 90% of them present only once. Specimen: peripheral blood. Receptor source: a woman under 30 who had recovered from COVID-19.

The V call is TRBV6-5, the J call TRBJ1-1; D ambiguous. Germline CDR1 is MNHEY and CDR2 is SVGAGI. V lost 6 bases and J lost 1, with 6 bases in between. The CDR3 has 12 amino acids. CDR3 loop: CASRDSNTEAFF. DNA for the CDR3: TGTGCCAGCAGGGACTCGAACACTGAAGCTTTCTTT.

The CDR3 protein is CASSRTVYQPQHF. Written as DNA, the CDR3 is TGTGCCAGTAGTCGGACAGTCTATCAGCCCCAGCATTTT. The chain recombines TRBV19 with TRBJ1-5; a weak D match, TRBD1 (6 bases). CDR3 size: 13 residues. The V end was cut by 5 bases, the J end by 5 bases, with 10 bases between. Germline V lookup: CDR1 LNHDA, CDR2 SQIVND (reference sequence).

CDR3 nucleotide sequence: TGTGCCAGCAGCAGCGGACTAGCGGGAAATGAGCAGTTCTTC. Amino acid sequence: CASSSGLAGNEQFF. This chain links TRBV9 with TRBJ2-1; 12 bases map to TRBD2. Germline lookup yields CDR1 SGDLS and CDR2 YYNGEE. Unmatched junction bases numbered 3, after V lost 4 bases and J lost 7 bases. The CDR3 sequence is 14 residues long.

The CDR3 DNA is TGTGCCAGCAGTATTTATTCCGGGTCTACGTATGGCTACACCTTC. It translates to CASSIYSGSTYGYTF. The chain has TRBV28 and TRBJ1-2; D is unresolved. The CDR3 loop spans 15 amino acids. V lost 5 bases to trimming and J lost 5 bases, with 18 bases between them. Per germline, CDR1 MDHEN and CDR2 SYDVKM.

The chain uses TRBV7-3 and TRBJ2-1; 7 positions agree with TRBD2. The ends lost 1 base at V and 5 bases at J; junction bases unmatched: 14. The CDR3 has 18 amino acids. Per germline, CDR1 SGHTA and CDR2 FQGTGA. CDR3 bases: TGTGCCAGCAGCTTAAGAGGTGGTCTCGGGAGGACCCACAATGAGCAGTTCTTC. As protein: CASSLRGGLGRTHNEQFF.

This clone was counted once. In DNA form, the CDR3 reads TGTGCCAGCAATCTAGGGGGCACCGGGGAGCTGTTTTTT. This translates into CASNLGGTGELFF. The gene calls are TRBV2 and TRBJ2-2; D might be TRBD1 (6 bases). The CDR3 totals 13 residues. The germline V and J ends were trimmed by 7 bases and 4 bases, with 10 bases remaining between them. Germline lookup yields CDR1 SNHLY and CDR2 FYNNEI.

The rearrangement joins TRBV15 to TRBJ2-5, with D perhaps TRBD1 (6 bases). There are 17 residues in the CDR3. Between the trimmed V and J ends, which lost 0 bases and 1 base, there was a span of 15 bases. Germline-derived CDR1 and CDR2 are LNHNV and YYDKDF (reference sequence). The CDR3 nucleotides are TGTGCCACCAGCAGAGATGGGGCCCGGGACACCCAAGAGACCCAGTACTTC. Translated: CATSRDGARDTQETQYF.

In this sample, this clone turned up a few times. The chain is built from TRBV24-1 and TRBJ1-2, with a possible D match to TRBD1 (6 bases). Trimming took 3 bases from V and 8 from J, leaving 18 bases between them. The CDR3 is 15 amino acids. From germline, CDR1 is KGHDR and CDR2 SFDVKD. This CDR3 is CATSDPQRGAGGYTF. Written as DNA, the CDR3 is TGTGCCACCAGTGATCCTCAACGGGGGGCAGGCGGCTACACCTTC.